This T cell receptor (beta chain) was sequenced for a study of blood T cell repertoires in COVID-19. About the research overall: The cDNA or gDNA used as material had been derived from T cells, B-cell-depleted T cells, or PBMCs.

Patients from Seattle were sampled longitudinally, starting during active infection. The method was immunoSEQ multiplex PCR; TCRdb's version includes in-frame clones alone and lacks a portion of them. The sample shows 350,000 to 400,000 clones, roughly 90% of them seen only once. The sequence was obtained from a woman aged 25 to 39 with COVID-19, enrolled during active disease. Sequences were obtained from peripheral blood.

CDR3 region: CASSRPGTSGGEMYTQYF. The CDR3 DNA follows: TGTGCCAGCAGTCGCCCCGGGACTAGCGGGGGGGAGATGTATACGCAGTATTTT. V usage is TRBV6-6 and J usage is TRBJ2-3; 16 positions agree with TRBD2. The CDR3 extends over 18 amino acids. The junction had 12 bases not matched to a gene; V was cut back by 5 bases and J by 7 bases. The germline CDR1 and CDR2 sequences are MNHNY and SVGAGI (reference sequence).